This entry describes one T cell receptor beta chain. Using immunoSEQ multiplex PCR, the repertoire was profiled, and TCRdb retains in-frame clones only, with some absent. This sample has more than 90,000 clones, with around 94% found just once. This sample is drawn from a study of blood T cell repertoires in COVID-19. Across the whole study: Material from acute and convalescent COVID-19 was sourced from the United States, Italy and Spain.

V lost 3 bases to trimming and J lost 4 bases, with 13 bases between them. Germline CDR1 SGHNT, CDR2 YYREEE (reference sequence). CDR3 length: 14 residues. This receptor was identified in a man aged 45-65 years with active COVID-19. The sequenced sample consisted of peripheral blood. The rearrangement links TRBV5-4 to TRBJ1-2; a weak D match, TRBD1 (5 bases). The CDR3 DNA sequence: TGTGCCAGCAGCTCGATCAACCAGGGCTATGGCTACACCTTC. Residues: CASSSINQGYGYTF.